Sequencing of this T cell receptor (beta chain) was carried out in a study of neurological immune-mediated disorders. The authors made cDNA by 5'RACE with 10-nucleotide random UMIs. Over 200 million TCR-beta sequences, together covering 15-18 subjects, were produced by every individual sequencing run that was carried out. TCRdb independently ran MiXCR on the 5' RACE reads; one entry per CDR3 protein. This sample has roughly 59,000 distinct CDR3 sequences, with roughly 4.9% found just once. This clonotype was observed many times. No antigen is known for it. Study findings and constraints: The expanded clones of different subjects shared no CDR3 amino acid sequences (suggesting private repertoires in all groups). The most TCR clonal expansion was seen in HTLV-1-associated myelopathy, whereas the least was seen in multiple sclerosis, below the level in healthy controls.

V was trimmed by 6 bases and J by 2 bases, leaving 10 bases between them. The length of the CDR3 is 14 residues. Germline CDR1 LGHNT, CDR2 FRNRAP. The V and J genes are TRBV12-5 and TRBJ2-2; tentative D call: TRBD1 (5 bases). This TCR was sampled from a human donor with multiple sclerosis. The donor label of this sample is uncertain. The sequencing input was PBMCs. The CDR3 DNA follows: TGTGCTAGTGGACTGACAGCCAACACCGGGGAGCTGTTTTTT. Translated: CASGLTANTGELFF.